The next 31 T cell receptor beta chains were all read from a single sample in a study of blood T cells in healthy people across ages. Then a second PCR, running roughly 7 to 11 cycles, was carried out with a sample-barcoded 5' primer and a J-beta primer mix. TCRdb re-analysed the 5' RACE reads in MiXCR, keeping a single row per CDR3 protein. The sample contains about 2 million distinct CDR3 sequences, around 50% of which appear only once. Input material: blood. The origin of the receptors is a woman in her forties in good health.

The chain couples TRBV7-9 to TRBJ2-1; maybe TRBD2 (5 bases). V was trimmed by 1 base and J by 11 bases, leaving 9 bases between them. The germline V gene has CDR1 SEHNR and CDR2 FQNEAQ (reference sequence). The CDR3 sequence is 12 residues long. CDR3: CASSLGVGKQFF. DNA for the CDR3: TGTGCCAGCAGCTTAGGGGTCGGGAAGCAGTTCTTC.

CDR3 sequence: CSATTPGKLIQETQYF. CDR3 coding DNA: TGCAGTGCTACCACCCCAGGGAAGCTCATTCAAGAGACCCAGTACTTC. The chain combines TRBV20-1 with TRBJ2-5, with a tentative D call TRBD1 (5 bases). Germline assignment: CDR1 DFQATT and CDR2 SNEGSKA (reference sequence). The CDR3 has 16 residues. Trimming left V 4 bases short and J 2 bases short, with 20 bases between.

The genes are TRBV6-5 and TRBJ2-5, with unresolved D. Trimming shortened V by 2 bases and J by 5 bases, and 12 bases separated the two germline ends. Germline CDR1 MNHEY, CDR2 SVGAGI. This CDR3 contains 14 residues. CDR3 in DNA: TGTGCCAGCAGTTACGGGGTTGGGTCGGAGACCCAGTACTTC. This encodes CASSYGVGSETQYF.

V is TRBV7-2 and J is TRBJ1-1; D is unclear. CDR3 length equals 11 residues. Trimming removed 5 bases from V and 8 bases from J, with 9 bases in between. Germline V CDR1 and CDR2: SGHTA, FQGNSA. The CDR3 reads CASSPLGEAFF. CDR3 nucleotide sequence: TGTGCCAGCAGCCCCCTGGGGGAAGCTTTCTTT. Looking up the rest from reference TRBV7-2 and TRBJ1-1 gives the full variable domain: GAGVSQSPSNKVTEKGKDVELRCDPISGHTALYWYRQSLGQGLEFLIYFQGNSAPDKSGLPSDRFSAERTGGSVSTLTIQRTQQEDSAVYLCASSPLGEAFFGQGTRLTVV.

This clonotype was seen more than once but under ten times. This chain joins TRBV29-1 and TRBJ2-1, with D tentatively TRBD1 or TRBD2 (5 bases each). This CDR3 spans 14 amino acids. CDR1 and CDR2 from the germline V gene are SQVTM and ANQGSEA. Trimming removed 6 bases at V and 13 bases at J, with 25 bases between. CDR3: CSVTGTGVKETQFF. The CDR3 nucleotides are TGCAGCGTGACGGGGACCGGGGTGAAAGAGACCCAGTTCTTC.

This clonotype has at least ten counts. This sequence joins TRBV28 and TRBJ2-3, with D perhaps matching TRBD2 (6 bases). The CDR3 totals 14 residues. CDR1 is MDHEN and CDR2 is SYDVKM in the germline V gene. Trimming shortened V by 3 bases and J by 2 bases, and 9 bases separated the two germline ends. The CDR3 loop reads CASSFGGNTDTQYF. The DNA for the CDR3 is TGTGCCAGCAGTTTTGGGGGGAACACAGATACGCAGTATTTT. Complete variable domain (other parts from reference TRBV28 and TRBJ2-3): DVKVTQSSRYLVKRTGEKVFLECVQDMDHENMFWYRQDPGLGLRLIYFSYDVKMKEKGDIPEGYSVSREKKERFSLILESASTNQTSMYLCASSFGGNTDTQYFGPGTRLTVL.

This clonotype appeared a few times. The V gene is TRBV7-9, the J gene TRBJ2-1; D not resolved. In germline, CDR1 is SEHNR, CDR2 FQNEAQ (reference sequence). V was clipped by 5 bases and J by 0 bases, with 14 bases between them. The CDR3 spans 16 residues. CDR3 DNA: TGTGCCAGCAGCAGTCGATTAGGGATCTCCTACAATGAGCAGTTCTTC. It specifies CASSSRLGISYNEQFF.

This clonotype was counted between two and nine times. The rearrangement uses TRBV4-2 and TRBJ1-2; D call uncertain. The CDR3 spans 14 residues. V dropped 4 bases and J dropped 8 bases, with 17 bases sitting between them. Germline loops: CDR1 LGHNA, CDR2 YNFKEQ. The CDR3 spells CASSPRDPWRGYTF. For the CDR3, the DNA is TGTGCCAGCAGCCCGAGAGACCCTTGGAGGGGCTACACCTTC.

As for this clonotype: Germline is not matched at one junction end, which may reflect a read error. CDR3 in amino acids: CVSSLPKTPYQETQYF. The CDR3, as DNA: TGTGTCAGCAGCTTACCCAAGACACCGTACCAAGAGACCCAGTACTTC. This chain joins TRBV7-9 and TRBJ2-5; D is undetermined. Per germline, CDR1 SEHNR and CDR2 FQNEAQ (reference sequence). This CDR3 spans 16 amino acids.

J is TRBJ2-3 and V is TRBV24-1, with D uncertain. Germline CDR1 KGHDR, CDR2 SFDVKD. This CDR3 has 14 amino acids. The V end was cut by 5 bases, the J end by 0 bases, with 8 bases between. For the CDR3, the DNA is TGTGCCACCAGTGTGGCAGCTAGCACAGATACGCAGTATTTT. It encodes CATSVAASTDTQYF.

Comments on this clonotype: One end of the junction fails to match germline, which may point to a read error. V is TRBV10-2 and J is TRBJ2-5; D gene unclear. The germline gives CDR1 WSHSY, CDR2 SAAADI. There are 11 residues in the CDR3. CDR3 region: CASSDLETRYF. The CDR3 DNA reads as TGCGCCAGCAGTGACTTAGAGACCCGGTACTTC.

The CDR3 coding sequence is TGTGCCAGCAGTGGACAGGGGCGGACTTACTACGAGCAGTACTTC. Translation gives CASSGQGRTYYEQYF. The chain couples TRBV6-1 to TRBJ2-7, with 8 bases fitting TRBD1. Germline CDR1 and CDR2: MNHNS and SASEGT. The CDR3 length is 15 residues. V was clipped by 4 bases and J by 3 bases; unmatched bases: 8.

This clonotype was seen only a few times. The chain links TRBV15 to TRBJ2-7, with D tentatively TRBD1 (6 bases). The germline V gene has CDR1 LNHNV and CDR2 YYDKDF (reference sequence). Trimming cost V 5 bases and J 4 bases, with 9 bases left between them. The CDR3 sequence is 12 residues long. The CDR3, as DNA: TGTGCCACCAGCGGCGGACAGTACGAGCAGTACTTC. Its protein is CATSGGQYEQYF. The full variable domain, with the rest looked up from reference TRBV15 and TRBJ2-7, is DAMVIQNPRYQVTQFGKPVTLSCSQTLNHNVMYWYQQKSSQAPKLLFHYYDKDFNNEADTPDNFQSRRPNTSFCFLDIRSPGLGDTAMYLCATSGGQYEQYFGPGTRLTVT.

In this sample, this clonotype turned up a few times. The V and J genes are TRBV7-3 and TRBJ2-1, with D maybe TRBD1 (6 bases). The CDR3 totals 16 residues. Germline V lookup: CDR1 SGHTA, CDR2 FQGTGA. V shed 6 bases and J shed 3 bases, with 18 bases lying between them. CDR3 in DNA: TGTGCCAGCAGTGAAACAGGGCTGGGGATCTACAATGAGCAGTTCTTC. Its protein is CASSETGLGIYNEQFF.

This chain links TRBV6-5 with TRBJ1-2; D ambiguous. Germline loops: CDR1 MNHEY, CDR2 SVGAGI. The CDR3 is 11 residues long. The CDR3 is CTGVEPYGYTF. CDR3 nucleotide sequence: TGTACCGGGGTAGAGCCCTATGGCTACACCTTC.

The CDR3: CASSYRLPGRDNEQFF. In DNA, the CDR3 is TGTGCCAGCAGTTACAGGCTGCCAGGGCGCGACAATGAGCAGTTCTTC. The J gene is TRBJ2-1, the V gene TRBV6-7; D is perhaps TRBD1 (5 bases). TRBV6-7 is an ORF for which the function is uncertain. The CDR3 loop spans 16 amino acids. Deletions cut 2 bases from V and 5 bases from J, with 16 bases between.

The rearrangement links TRBV7-8 to TRBJ1-5; D not certain. The CDR3 is made up of 17 amino acids. Germline assignment: CDR1 SGHVS and CDR2 FQNEAQ. Between the trimmed V and J ends, which lost 0 bases and 0 bases, there was a span of 12 bases. The CDR3 spells CASSLARSADSNQPQHF. The CDR3 bases are TGTGCCAGCAGCTTAGCGCGGTCAGCGGATAGCAATCAGCCCCAGCATTTT. Full variable domain (rest looked up from reference TRBV7-8 and TRBJ1-5): GAGVSQSPRYKVAKRGQDVALRCDPISGHVSLFWYQQALGQGPEFLTYFQNEAQLDKSGLPSDRFFAERPEGSVSTLKIQRTQQEDSAVYLCASSLARSADSNQPQHFGDGTRLSIL.

This clonotype was observed a handful of times. J is TRBJ2-1 and V is TRBV12-3 or TRBV12-4; no firm D call. V shed 3 bases and J shed 6 bases, with 9 bases lying between them. The CDR3 extends over 13 amino acids. The CDR3 reads CASSFSGVNEQFF. CDR3 bases: TGTGCCAGCAGTTTTTCTGGTGTCAATGAGCAGTTCTTC.

The chain links TRBV15 to TRBJ1-4; 7 bases map to TRBD1. Germline assignment: CDR1 LNHNV and CDR2 YYDKDF (reference sequence). V lost 0 bases to trimming and J lost 6 bases; unmatched junction nucleotides: 10. This CDR3 is 17 amino acids long. CDR3 sequence (DNA): TGTGCCACCAGCAGAGATATGTCTTTAGGACAGGATGAAAAACTGTTTTTT. Translating gives CATSRDMSLGQDEKLFF.

In its sample, this clonotype was seen a few times. Germline is not matched at one junction end, which may reflect a read error. The V call is TRBV20-1, the J call TRBJ2-3; the D is unclear. Germline values: CDR1 DFQATT, CDR2 SNEGSKA (reference sequence). CDR3 size: 13 residues. CDR3 sequence reads: CSVRVGLTDTQYF. For the CDR3, the DNA is TGCAGTGTTAGAGTAGGGCTCACAGATACGCAGTATTTT.

The chain combines TRBV4-1 with TRBJ1-5, with a tentative D call TRBD1 (5 bases). The germline V gene has CDR1 MGHRA and CDR2 YSYEKL. The CDR3 has 15 residues. V was trimmed by 0 bases and J by 7 bases, leaving 13 bases between them. The CDR3 nucleotides are TGCGCCAGCAGCCAAGAACGGGGGTGGAGGCAGCCCCAGCATTTT. Its translation: CASSQERGWRQPQHF.

In its sample, this clonotype was seen once. One end of the junction varies from germline; a read error may be responsible. V and J are TRBV12-3 or TRBV12-4 and TRBJ2-4, with D perhaps matching TRBD1 (5 bases). There are 14 residues in the CDR3. The CDR3 DNA reads as TGTGCCGGCAGTCCTGGACAAGTACAAAACATTCAGTACTTC. Encoded protein: CAGSPGQVQNIQYF.

This clonotype has more than one count but fewer than ten. J is TRBJ2-5 and V is TRBV4-3, with D possibly matching TRBD2 (5 bases). The germline CDR1 and CDR2 sequences are LGHNA and YSLEER. V was pared by 0 bases and J by 2 bases, with 10 bases between. The CDR3 extends over 15 amino acids. CDR3 residues: CASSQDASKQETQYF. Written as DNA, the CDR3 is TGCGCCAGCAGCCAAGACGCTAGCAAACAAGAGACCCAGTACTTC.

The chain employs TRBV18 and TRBJ2-1; no definite D call. Per germline, CDR1 KGHSH and CDR2 LQKENI. CDR3 size: 14 residues. Trimming stripped 4 bases from V and 6 bases from J, with 13 bases between. The CDR3 sequence is CASSRVPFPNEQFF. For the CDR3, the DNA is TGTGCCAGCTCACGGGTGCCTTTCCCCAATGAGCAGTTCTTC.

The table lists this clonotype with a few counts. V is TRBV18 and J is TRBJ2-7, with 7 bases aligning to TRBD1. The trim removed 2 bases at V and 6 bases at J, leaving 4 bases unmatched. This CDR3 region has 13 residues. Germline V gene sequence: CDR1 KGHSH, CDR2 LQKENI. CDR3 sequence: CASSPTGTAEQYF. DNA for the CDR3: TGTGCCAGCTCACCAACCGGGACAGCCGAGCAGTACTTC.

With respect to this clonotype: A junction end diverges from the germline sequence, so it may reflect a read error. The chain uses TRBV2 and TRBJ1-2; D remains ambiguous. Germline CDR1 SNHLY, CDR2 FYNNEI. This CDR3 comprises 12 residues. CDR3: CASQDGIYGYTF. The CDR3 bases are TGTGCCAGTCAGGACGGCATCTATGGCTACACCTTT.

This clonotype appeared a few times. The chain combines TRBV27 with TRBJ1-2; D is possibly TRBD1 (5 bases). Germline V gene sequence: CDR1 MNHEY, CDR2 SMNVEV (reference sequence). The V end lost 1 base, the J end lost 0 bases, and 12 bases lay between the germline ends. The CDR3 totals 16 residues. The CDR3 sequence is CASSLLGGGSNYGYTF. The CDR3 coding sequence is TGTGCCAGCAGTTTATTGGGCGGGGGGTCTAACTATGGCTACACCTTC.

The chain links TRBV6-5 to TRBJ1-6, with TRBD1 matching 8 bases. Germline values: CDR1 MNHEY, CDR2 SVGAGI. V trimming: 1 base; J trimming: 7 bases; junction bases outside the gene matches: 12. The CDR3 has 18 residues. The CDR3 DNA follows: TGTGCCAGCAGTTACTTCCAGGGGGCCCGTCTCTGGAATTCACCCCTCCACTTT. This sequence encodes CASSYFQGARLWNSPLHF.

The genes are TRBV24-1 and TRBJ2-7, with a possible D match to TRBD1 (5 bases). Gene TRBJ2-5 matches the end of the DNA better, so the J call may be wrong. The CDR3 covers 16 residues. Germline assignment: CDR1 KGHDR and CDR2 SFDVKD. The DNA for the CDR3 is TGTGCCACCAGCGATCCTCAGGGAATGATTGGGGAGACCCAGTACTTC. This translates into CATSDPQGMIGETQYF.

This chain uses TRBV9 with TRBJ2-6, with unresolved D. Trimming removed 0 bases from V and 5 bases from J, with 9 bases in between. The length of the CDR3 is 15 residues. Germline V CDR1 and CDR2: SGDLS, YYNGEE. CDR3 residues: CASSVGVERANVLTF. CDR3 nucleotide sequence: TGTGCCAGCAGCGTAGGGGTTGAGCGGGCCAACGTCCTGACTTTC.

The chain has TRBV6-1 and TRBJ2-3, with 11 nucleotides matching TRBD2. Germline V lookup: CDR1 MNHNS, CDR2 SASEGT. Unmatched junction bases numbered 6, after V lost 4 bases and J lost 6 bases. The CDR3 length is 15 residues. CDR3 in amino acids: CASSGLAGTLDTQYF. The CDR3 DNA is TGTGCCAGCAGTGGACTAGCGGGGACTCTGGATACGCAGTATTTT.